The 13 T cell receptor beta chains reported below all come from one sample, sequenced in a study of T cell responses to AZD1222 COVID-19 vaccine (dated by TCRdb to the early 2020s). Read against the paper, the sample's time point label means: about 28 days (+/-7) after the second vaccine dose. The method was the immunoSEQ multiplex PCR assay. TCRdb took this table from immuneACCESS and kept in-frame rearrangements with V and J called. Such tables lack part of the clones; where checked against another copy, unresolved V genes explain under half of the gap, and the rest is unexplained. A total of 86,000 or so clones appear in this sample, around 90% of them only once. 11% of the sample lies in the top ten. The specimen comprised peripheral blood, sampled 28 days after the second AZD1222 dose. The receptors here all came from an adult who received the AZD1222 COVID-19 vaccine.

V gene TRBV5-1 combines with J gene TRBJ2-2, with 9 bases fitting TRBD1. The CDR3 is 17 residues long. J was trimmed by 2 bases and V by 6 bases; bases with no gene match: 11. Germline V gives CDR1 SGHRS, CDR2 YFSETQ. CDR3 sequence reads: CASIGRTGDQNTGELFF. The CDR3 DNA follows: TGCGCCAGCATTGGACGGACAGGGGACCAAAACACCGGGGAGCTGTTTTTT.

The chain has TRBV19 and TRBJ2-4, with D perhaps matching TRBD2 (5 bases). Looked up from germline, CDR1 is LNHDA and CDR2 is SQIVND (reference sequence). The CDR3 extends over 17 amino acids. Trimming removed 1 base at V and 1 base at J, with 14 bases between. The CDR3 region has the DNA TGTGCCAGTAGTATAGTGGGCGTACCGGGGGCCAAAAACATTCAGTACTTC. Protein sequence: CASSIVGVPGAKNIQYF.

The CDR3 reads CASSSPGPRISSPLHF. In nucleotides, the CDR3 is TGTGCCAGCAGTTCCCCGGGGCCGCGGATCAGTTCACCCCTCCACTTT. This sequence joins TRBV28 and TRBJ1-6, with D maybe TRBD1 (5 bases). V was cut by 4 bases and J by 9 bases, with 19 bases left in between. CDR1 and CDR2 from the germline V gene are MDHEN and SYDVKM. CDR3 length: 16 residues.

The J gene is TRBJ1-4, the V gene TRBV25-1; 10 nucleotides align to TRBD1. The CDR3 length is 16 residues. Per germline, CDR1 MGHDK and CDR2 SYGVNS. With V trimmed by 2 bases and J by 5 bases, 5 bases remained unmatched. CDR3 nucleotides: TGTGCCAGCAGTGAACTTTGGACAGGGGGAAATGAAAAACTGTTTTTT. This sequence encodes CASSELWTGGNEKLFF. Full variable domain (rest looked up from reference TRBV25-1 and TRBJ1-4): EADIYQTPRYLVIGTGKKITLECSQTMGHDKMYWYQQDPGMELHLIHYSYGVNSTEKGDLSSESTVSRIRTEHFPLTLESARPSHTSQYLCASSELWTGGNEKLFFGSGTQLSVL.

The V and J genes are TRBV19 and TRBJ2-5, with a tentative D call TRBD1 (6 bases). The CDR3 covers 14 residues. Trimming took off 6 bases at V and 5 bases at J, with 16 bases between the two ends. Germline V gene lookup returns CDR1 LNHDA and CDR2 SQIVND (reference sequence). CDR3: CASRRTDQGETQYF. The CDR3 DNA sequence: TGTGCCAGTAGAAGGACTGACCAGGGGGAGACCCAGTACTTC.

The rearrangement uses TRBV7-3 and TRBJ2-3; unclear D gene. The V end lost 5 bases, the J end lost 4 bases, and 19 bases lay between the germline ends. CDR3 length: 16 amino acids. Germline V CDR1 and CDR2: SGHTA, FQGTGA. CDR3 nucleotides: TGTGCCAGCAGCCCAAATCGAGCGAGGTCTGCAGATACGCAGTATTTT. Amino acid sequence: CASSPNRARSADTQYF. Variable domain in full (rest from reference TRBV7-3 and TRBJ2-3): GAGVSQTPSNKVTEKGKYVELRCDPISGHTALYWYRQSLGQGPEFLIYFQGTGAADDSGLPNDRFFAVRPEGSVSTLKIQRTERGDSAVYLCASSPNRARSADTQYFGPGTRLTVL.

The rearrangement links TRBV11-2 to TRBJ1-2; D uncertain. Trimming shortened V by 1 base and J by 3 bases, and 3 bases separated the two germline ends. CDR3 size: 12 residues. CDR1 is SGHAT and CDR2 is FQNNGV in the germline V gene. CDR3 residues: CASSLGYYGYTF. The DNA of the CDR3 is TGTGCCAGCAGCTTAGGGTACTATGGCTACACCTTC.

The chain has TRBV7-2 and TRBJ1-2; D gene uncertain. This CDR3 region has 12 residues. V dropped 2 bases and J dropped 4 bases, with 5 bases sitting between them. CDR1 is SGHTA and CDR2 is FQGNSA in the germline V gene. CDR3 bases: TGTGCCAGCAGCTTAACATCCTATGGCTACACCTTC. It yields the protein CASSLTSYGYTF.

The chain recombines TRBV9 with TRBJ2-1, with D hard to call. The CDR3 is 16 residues long. Germline values: CDR1 SGDLS, CDR2 YYNGEE. V was shortened by 0 bases and J by 2 bases, with 12 bases between the two germline ends. Here the CDR3 DNA reads TGTGCCAGCAGCGTAGAGTCCTTAGCCCCCTACAATGAGCAGTTCTTC. Protein sequence: CASSVESLAPYNEQFF.

V is TRBV7-9 and J is TRBJ1-2, with TRBD1 matching 8 bases. The V gene's germline CDR1 is SEHNR and CDR2 FQNEAQ (reference sequence). The length of the CDR3 is 18 residues. The V segment lost 4 bases and the J segment 4 bases; nucleotides outside the gene matches: 17. The CDR3, as DNA: TGTGCCAGCAGCTCCCGGACAGGGCCCCCACTGAGTTCCTATGGCTACACCTTC. It is translated as CASSSRTGPPLSSYGYTF.

This chain uses TRBV21-1 with TRBJ2-3; the DNA was not used to check the table's D call, TRBD2. TRBV21-1 is classified as a pseudogene. This CDR3 comprises 17 residues. The CDR3 nucleotides read TGTGCCAGCAGCAAAGGTGGGACTAGCGGTCGAACAGATACGCAGTATTTT. Protein sequence: CASSKGGTSGRTDTQYF.

The chain carries TRBV11-2 and TRBJ2-5; possible D gene TRBD1, 6 bases. CDR3 length: 13 residues. Looked up from germline, CDR1 is SGHAT and CDR2 is FQNNGV. Trimming took off 1 base at V and 5 bases at J, with 8 bases between the two ends. For the CDR3, the DNA is TGTGCCAGCAGCTTAGGACAGGAGGAGACCCAGTACTTC. This codes for CASSLGQEETQYF.

The V and J genes are TRBV6-5 and TRBJ2-5; weak D call: TRBD1 (6 bases). CDR1 is MNHEY, CDR2 SVGAGI, per germline. There are 15 residues in the CDR3. Trimming took off 3 bases at V and 0 bases at J, with 11 bases between the two ends. Here the CDR3 reads CASSYQGGDQETQYF. Here the CDR3 DNA reads TGTGCCAGCAGTTATCAAGGGGGAGACCAAGAGACCCAGTACTTC.